One and the same sample provided the 23 T cell receptor beta chains below, sequenced in a study of T cell clonality in common variable immunodeficiency. Sequenced by immunoSEQ multiplex PCR; TCRdb stores in-frame clones only, minus some. Recorded here are fewer than 60,000 clones, none singletons. Sequencing used peripheral blood mononuclear cells. The receptors were sampled from a person between 18 and 75 years old in good health.

This clone was counted only a few times. The read ends 3 residues before the CDR3 terminus; that terminus is restored from the germline J gene. J is TRBJ2-7 and V is TRBV20-1, with 10 positions matching TRBD2. The length of the CDR3 is 15 residues. Germline CDR1 DFQATT, CDR2 SNEGSKA (reference sequence). Trimming cost V 6 bases and J 3 bases; bases outside gene matches: 11. CDR3 in amino acids: CSADSGQRGGYEQYF. The sequenced CDR3 bases are TGCAGTGCCGACTCTGGTCAGCGGGGGGGCTACGAG.

This clone was counted at least ten times. Coverage ceases 3 residues before the CDR3 finishes, and the germline J gene fills in the end. The rearrangement uses TRBV2 and TRBJ2-4, with D perhaps matching TRBD2 (5 bases). The V and J ends lost 3 bases and 8 bases respectively, with 8 bases between them. This CDR3 spans 12 amino acids. Germline V gene data show CDR1 as SNHLY and CDR2 as FYNNEI. The CDR3 loop is CASSDGVDIQYF. The part of the CDR3 DNA that was read is TGTGCCAGCAGTGACGGGGTGGACATT.

This clone showed up many times. The read gets to within 3 residues of the CDR3 end, and the germline J gene fills in the rest. The V gene is TRBV19, the J gene TRBJ2-3; 9 bases line up with TRBD2. Germline V gives CDR1 LNHDA, CDR2 SQIVND (reference sequence). The CDR3 sequence is 13 residues long. V shed 7 bases, J shed 6 bases, and the junction held 5 bases outside the gene matches. CDR3 loop: CASKLAGADTQYF. The part of the CDR3 DNA that was read is TGTGCCAGTAAGTTAGCGGGAGCCGATACG.

This clone was recorded at least ten times. The CDR3 extends 3 residues past the end of the read, so its final part is completed from the germline J gene. The genes are TRBV30 and TRBJ1-1; D may be TRBD1 (5 bases). The CDR3 extends over 13 amino acids. Trimming cost V 8 bases and J 4 bases, with 17 bases left between them. Germline lookup yields CDR1 GTSNPN and CDR2 SVGIG (reference sequence). The CDR3 DNA, read in part, is TGTGCCCTGGAAAGGGGTCAGGGCACTGAA. Amino acid sequence: CALERGQGTE. The full-length CDR3 reads as CALERGQGTEAFF.

This clone showed up just a few times. The missing CDR3 end, 3 residues past where the read stops, is filled in from the germline J gene. V usage is TRBV6-1 and J usage is TRBJ1-2; a weak D match, TRBD1 (6 bases). The CDR3 length is 14 residues. Germline CDR1 and CDR2: MNHNS and SASEGT. This CDR3 is CASSESARGYDYTF. The sequenced part of the CDR3 DNA is TGTGCCAGCAGTGAGTCAGCCAGGGGCTACGAC.

In this sample, this clone turned up many times. Read data end 3 residues before the CDR3 end; the end is taken from the germline J gene. The chain employs TRBV18 and TRBJ2-2; a possible D gene is TRBD2 (6 bases). CDR3 length equals 16 residues. Between the trimmed V and J ends, which lost 6 bases and 0 bases, there was a span of 14 bases. CDR1 and CDR2 from the germline V gene are KGHSH and LQKENI. CDR3: CASSPPRGTNTGELFF. CDR3 bases read: TGTGCCAGCTCCCCCCCGCGCGGGACGAACACCGGGGAG.

This clone turned up a few times. The read comes to an end 3 residues before the CDR3 does, leaving the germline J gene to fill in the end. The rearrangement links TRBV7-9 to TRBJ2-7; D is ambiguous. The germline gives CDR1 SEHNR, CDR2 FQNEAQ (reference sequence). The CDR3 is 14 residues long. V lost 4 bases and J 1 base, leaving 11 bases between the germline ends. CDR3 sequence reads: CASSSPPLSYEQYF. The covered CDR3 bases are TGTGCCAGCAGCTCCCCCCCCCTGTCCTACGAG.

About this clone itself: Read sequence stops 3 residues before the CDR3 end, and the germline J gene provides the missing end. This sequence joins TRBV7-2 and TRBJ1-5, with 7 positions matching TRBD1. The CDR3 is 13 residues long. Germline V gives CDR1 SGHTA, CDR2 FQGNSA. V lost 5 bases, J lost 5 bases, and 3 bases stayed unmatched. The part of the CDR3 DNA that was read is TGTGCCAGCAGCCGACAGGGAGATCAGCCC. This gives the protein CASSRQGDQP. The full CDR3 protein reads CASSRQGDQPQHF. Filled out from reference TRBV7-2 and TRBJ1-5, the complete variable domain reads GAGVSQSPSNKVTEKGKDVELRCDPISGHTALYWYRQSLGQGLEFLIYFQGNSAPDKSGLPSDRFSAERTGGSVSTLTIQRTQQEDSAVYLCASSRQGDQPQHFGDGTRLSIL.

This clone came up many times. The CDR3 end is not reached by the read, which stops 3 residues before it; the germline J gene fills it in. The gene calls are TRBV5-1 and TRBJ2-3; D gene unclear. This CDR3 region has 15 residues. CDR1 is SGHRS, CDR2 YFSETQ, per germline. Trimming removed 3 bases from V and 0 bases from J, with 11 bases in between. This chain's CDR3 is CASSSDTPSTDTQYF. CDR3 DNA (partial): TGCGCCAGCAGCTCTGATACTCCTAGCACAGATACG.

This clone has at least ten counts. The read is 3 residues too short to cover the CDR3 end, so that end is filled in from the germline J gene. The chain has TRBV30 and TRBJ2-7; 8 bases fit TRBD1. J gave up 2 bases and V 6 bases, and 6 bases lay outside the gene matches. The CDR3 extends over 13 amino acids. CDR1 GTSNPN and CDR2 SVGIG come from the germline V gene (reference sequence). The sequenced part of the CDR3 DNA is TGTGCCTGTAAGGGACAGGACCCCTACGAG. Encoded protein: CACKGQDPYE. The full-length CDR3 reads as CACKGQDPYEQYF.

This clone was observed at least ten times. The sequenced fragment ends 3 residues before the CDR3 boundary, so the rest is inferred from the germline J gene. The chain has TRBV13 and TRBJ2-3; perhaps TRBD1 as D (5 bases). Deletions cut 5 bases from V and 1 base from J, with 16 bases between. The CDR3 runs to 16 residues. The V gene's germline CDR1 is PRHDT and CDR2 FYEKMQ (reference sequence). The sequenced part of the CDR3 DNA is TGTGCCAGCAGCAGGCCAGGGCACTTGGGCACAGATACG. Translating gives CASSRPGHLGTDT. The whole CDR3 is CASSRPGHLGTDTQYF.

There are many counts of this clone. Read data end 3 residues before the CDR3 end; the end is taken from the germline J gene. The genes are TRBV5-1 and TRBJ1-6; D is perhaps TRBD1 (5 bases). V gave up 2 bases and J gave up 7 bases, with 7 bases separating them. CDR1 is SGHRS and CDR2 is YFSETQ in the germline V gene. This CDR3 region has 13 residues. CDR3 bases read: TGCGCCAGCAGCTTCACAGGCAATTCACCC. As protein: CASSFTGNSP. The whole CDR3 sequence is CASSFTGNSPLHF. The complete variable domain, with remaining parts taken from reference TRBV5-1 and TRBJ1-6, reads KAGVTQTPRYLIKTRGQQVTLSCSPISGHRSVSWYQQTPGQGLQFLFEYFSETQRNKGNFPGRFSGRQFSNSRSEMNVSTLELGDSALYLCASSFTGNSPLHFGNGTRLTVT.

The sample holds many counts of this clone. The observed sequence ends 3 residues before the CDR3 terminus, with the missing tail filled in from the germline J gene. The V gene is TRBV6-1, the J gene TRBJ2-2, with D possibly matching TRBD1 (6 bases). Germline loops: CDR1 MNHNS, CDR2 SASEGT. This CDR3 region has 15 residues. V was pared by 4 bases and J by 4 bases, with 13 bases between. The CDR3 sequence is CASSGLTGITGELFF. The CDR3 DNA, read in part, is TGTGCCAGCAGTGGATTAACAGGGATCACCGGGGAG.

This clone was seen ten or more times. The CDR3 extends 3 residues past the end of the read, so its final part is completed from the germline J gene. V gene TRBV18 combines with J gene TRBJ2-2, with 13 bases lining up with TRBD2. Germline V gene lookup returns CDR1 KGHSH and CDR2 LQKENI. With V trimmed by 6 bases and J by 1 base, 11 bases remained unmatched. There are 19 residues in the CDR3. The DNA read from the CDR3 is TGTGCCAGCTCGTCGGGACTAGCGGGAATTCCACTGAACACCGGGGAG. This translates into CASSSGLAGIPLNTGE. The entire CDR3 protein reads CASSSGLAGIPLNTGELFF.

This clone has at least ten counts. The CDR3 end lies 3 residues beyond the end of the read and is filled in from the germline J gene. The rearrangement joins TRBV2 to TRBJ2-3, with 10 bases aligning to TRBD1. The CDR3 has 16 residues. CDR1 SNHLY and CDR2 FYNNEI come from the germline V gene. After removal of 5 bases from V and 7 bases from J, the junction contained 12 bases not matched to a gene. The CDR3: CASSSMRGQGVYTQYF. The part of the CDR3 DNA that was read is TGTGCCAGCAGTTCGATGAGAGGACAGGGGGTTTATACG.

There are many counts of this clone. The read ends 3 residues shy of where the CDR3 ends; the end is completed using the germline J gene. The chain carries TRBV20-1 and TRBJ1-6; possible D gene TRBD1, 6 bases. The CDR3 covers 14 residues. Germline V CDR1 and CDR2: DFQATT, SNEGSKA (reference sequence). V was trimmed by 8 bases and J by 3 bases, leaving 14 bases between them. CDR3 sequence: CSFSTGFYNSPLHF. The sequenced CDR3 bases are TGCAGTTTTTCCACAGGGTTCTATAATTCACCC.

Ten or more counts support this clone. The CDR3 is cut off 3 residues early in the read; its end comes from the germline J gene. The chain is built from TRBV7-2 and TRBJ1-3; 7 nucleotides align to TRBD1. The germline CDR1 and CDR2 sequences are SGHTA and FQGNSA. V trimming: 4 bases; J trimming: 0 bases; junction bases outside the gene matches: 0. This CDR3 contains 14 residues. The CDR3 region is CASSWDSSGNTIYF. CDR3 DNA (partial): TGTGCCAGCAGCTGGGACAGCTCTGGAAACACC.

This clone was counted ten times or more. The CDR3 end lies 3 residues beyond the end of the read and is filled in from the germline J gene. This rearrangement joins TRBV7-3 to TRBJ2-7, with 10 bases matching TRBD2. Germline lookup yields CDR1 SGHTA and CDR2 FQGTGA. The J segment lost 5 bases and the V segment lost 5 bases, leaving 6 bases of the junction unmatched. This CDR3 has 14 residues. CDR3: CASSKRGGNHEQYF. CDR3 DNA (partial): TGTGCCAGCAGCAAGCGGGGGGGTAATCACGAG.

This clone has only a few counts. The missing CDR3 end, 3 residues past where the read stops, is filled in from the germline J gene. This rearrangement joins TRBV11-3 to TRBJ2-1; 8 bases match TRBD2. Germline V CDR1 and CDR2: SGHNT, YENEEA. CDR3 length equals 14 residues. Unmatched junction bases numbered 5, after V lost 4 bases and J lost 6 bases. CDR3 DNA (partial): TGTGCCAGCAGCTCCACCGGGACTAGCAATGAG. It yields the protein CASSSTGTSNE. In full, the CDR3 is CASSSTGTSNEQFF.

In regard to this clone: The CDR3 goes on 3 residues after the read ends, and that part is filled in from the germline J gene. In the same sample, other DNA sequences code for this CDR3. This sequence joins TRBV6-1 and TRBJ1-3; D remains unclear. Germline values: CDR1 MNHNS, CDR2 SASEGT. The CDR3 spans 14 residues. Trimming cost V 3 bases and J 0 bases, with 6 bases left between them. CDR3 bases read: TGTGCCAGCAGTGACCACTACTCTGGAAACACC. Translation gives CASSDHYSGNT. The full CDR3 is CASSDHYSGNTIYF.

This clone was recorded at least ten times. The read halts 3 residues ahead of the CDR3 end, with the missing end drawn from the germline J gene. The chain is built from TRBV18 and TRBJ2-7; no definite D call. The CDR3 is 14 residues long. CDR1 KGHSH and CDR2 LQKENI come from the germline V gene. The V end was cut by 0 bases, the J end by 3 bases, with 9 bases between. CDR3 DNA (partial): TGTGCCAGCTCACCACCGAGACCGGGCTACGAG. As protein: CASSPPRPGYE. The CDR3, in full, reads CASSPPRPGYEQYF.

In regard to this clone: With the read ending 3 residues before the CDR3 end, the germline J gene is used to fill in that end. V gene TRBV18 combines with J gene TRBJ1-6; D might be TRBD1 (5 bases). V lost 6 bases and J lost 5, with 17 bases in between. Per the germline V gene, CDR1 is KGHSH and CDR2 is LQKENI. The CDR3 is made up of 16 amino acids. Partial CDR3 DNA: TGTGCCAGCTCTCCCGGGCAGGGCCGAAATAATTCACCC. This codes for CASSPGQGRNNSP. Given in full, the CDR3 is CASSPGQGRNNSPLHF.

This clone was observed a handful of times. The read stops 3 residues short of the end of the CDR3; the missing end is completed from the germline J gene. This chain uses TRBV11-3 with TRBJ2-1; 8 bases map to TRBD1. Germline values: CDR1 SGHNT, CDR2 YENEEA. V gave up 3 bases and J gave up 6 bases; unmatched junction bases: 7. The CDR3 runs 15 residues. CDR3 region: CASSFGRGLGNEQFF. The part of the CDR3 DNA that was read is TGTGCCAGCAGCTTTGGCAGGGGGCTTGGCAATGAG.